A single sample is the source of the 9 T cell receptor beta chains below, sequenced in a study of blood T cell repertoires in COVID-19. Data came from immunoSEQ multiplex PCR; TCRdb stores just in-frame clones and leaves some out. In the table there are under 150,000 clones, approximately 88% of which are singletons. Sequenced material: peripheral blood. These receptors originate from a human donor in a cohort sampled during active COVID-19.

J is TRBJ2-3 and V is TRBV6-5; unclear D gene. Per the germline V gene, CDR1 is MNHEY and CDR2 is SVGAGI. Trimming shortened V by 5 bases and J by 4 bases, and 16 bases separated the two germline ends. This CDR3 is built from 15 residues. CDR3 sequence: CASSTLGRNPDTQYF. Here the CDR3 DNA reads TGTGCCAGCAGTACCTTGGGCAGAAATCCAGATACGCAGTATTTT.

This chain links TRBV6-5 with TRBJ2-7; 7 nucleotides agree with TRBD1. This CDR3 region has 14 residues. Germline V gives CDR1 MNHEY, CDR2 SVGAGI. V shed 6 bases and J 2 bases; nucleotides not matched to a gene: 7. This CDR3 is CASRGTVGTYEQYF. CDR3 coding DNA: TGTGCCAGCAGGGGGACAGTGGGAACCTACGAGCAGTACTTC.

A few counts support this clone. This chain links TRBV3-1 (or the pseudogene TRBV3-2) with TRBJ2-2; 12 nucleotides align to TRBD2. V lost 1 base, J lost 0 bases, and 3 bases stayed unmatched. The CDR3 extends over 18 amino acids. Per germline, CDR1 LGHDT and CDR2 YNNKEL (reference sequence). The CDR3 DNA follows: TGTGCCAGCAGCCAAGGACTAGCGGGGGCCACGAACACCGGGGAGCTGTTTTTT. It is translated as CASSQGLAGATNTGELFF.

The CDR3 DNA is TGTGCCAGCGGACACGCTGGGGGCTCCGAAGCTTTCTTT. It codes for CASGHAGGSEAFF. V usage is TRBV12-3 or TRBV12-4 and J usage is TRBJ1-1; tentatively, D is TRBD1 (6 bases). This CDR3 comprises 13 residues. V was clipped by 8 bases and J by 8 bases, with 18 bases between them.

V and J are TRBV15 and TRBJ1-1; D might be TRBD1 (5 bases). Germline CDR1 is LNHNV and CDR2 is YYDKDF (reference sequence). CDR3 length: 15 residues. The ends were cut back, 5 bases at V and 3 bases at J, with 16 bases in the middle. The CDR3 protein is CATSEDQGGYTEAFF. For the CDR3, the DNA is TGTGCCACCAGCGAAGACCAGGGAGGGTACACTGAAGCTTTCTTT.

The chain employs TRBV6-5 and TRBJ2-2; unclear D gene. Germline values: CDR1 MNHEY, CDR2 SVGAGI. CDR3 length equals 14 residues. V dropped 8 bases and J dropped 0 bases, with 10 bases sitting between them. CDR3 coding DNA: TGTGCCAGCCACAGAGTTGCGAACACCGGGGAGCTGTTTTTT. It specifies CASHRVANTGELFF.

The chain is built from TRBV13 and TRBJ1-1, with a possible D match to TRBD1 (5 bases). Trimming took 3 bases from V and 0 from J, leaving 8 bases between them. The germline V gene encodes CDR1 PRHDT and CDR2 FYEKMQ (reference sequence). CDR3 size: 14 residues. The CDR3 region has the DNA TGTGCCAGCAGCTTCGGACATCTGAACACTGAAGCTTTCTTT. Translated, it gives CASSFGHLNTEAFF.

The CDR3 region has the DNA TGTGCCAGCAGCGTACAGTCCAACACTGAAGCTTTCTTT. Residues: CASSVQSNTEAFF. The chain is built from TRBV7-9 and TRBJ1-1; D is unresolved. The CDR3 is 13 residues long. V was pared by 5 bases and J by 2 bases, with 9 bases between. The germline V gene has CDR1 SEHNR and CDR2 FQNEAQ (reference sequence).

The CDR3 sequence is CASSVVGSGGETQYF. Here the CDR3 DNA reads TGTGCCAGCAGCGTAGTGGGATCAGGGGGAGAGACCCAGTACTTC. The V gene is TRBV9, the J gene TRBJ2-5; TRBD1 agrees at 7 bases. Germline V lookup: CDR1 SGDLS, CDR2 YYNGEE. The CDR3 is made up of 15 amino acids. With V trimmed by 0 bases and J by 4 bases, 6 bases remained unmatched. Filled out from reference TRBV9 and TRBJ2-5, the complete variable domain reads DSGVTQTPKHLITATGQRVTLRCSPRSGDLSVYWYQQSLDQGLQFLIQYYNGEERAKGNILERFSAQQFPDLHSELNLSSLELGDSALYFCASSVVGSGGETQYFGPGTRLLVL.